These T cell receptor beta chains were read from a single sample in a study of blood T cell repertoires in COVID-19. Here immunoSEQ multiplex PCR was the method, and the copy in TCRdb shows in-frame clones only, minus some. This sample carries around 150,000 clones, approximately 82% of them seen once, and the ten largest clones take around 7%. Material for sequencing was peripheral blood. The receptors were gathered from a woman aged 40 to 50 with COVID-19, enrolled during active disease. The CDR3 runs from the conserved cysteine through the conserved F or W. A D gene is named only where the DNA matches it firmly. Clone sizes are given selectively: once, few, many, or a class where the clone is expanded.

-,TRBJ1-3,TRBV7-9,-,CASSTGTGNTIYF,TGTGCCAGCAGCACCGGGACAGGAAACACCATATATTTT
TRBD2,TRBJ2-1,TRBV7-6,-,CASSLRTSGSGPLNEQFF,TGTGCCAGCAGCCTCCGGACTAGCGGGAGCGGTCCGCTCAATGAGCAGTTCTTC
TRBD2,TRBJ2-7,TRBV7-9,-,CASSKFSGSLNEQYF,TGTGCCAGCAGCAAATTTAGCGGGAGTCTCAACGAGCAGTACTTC
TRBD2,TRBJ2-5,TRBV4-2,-,CASSQSGGGQETQYF,TGTGCCAGCAGCCAAAGCGGGGGGGGCCAAGAGACCCAGTACTTC
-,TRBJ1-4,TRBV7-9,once,CASSLVQGSFNEKLFF,TGTGCCAGCAGCTTAGTCCAGGGATCCTTTAATGAAAAACTGTTTTTT
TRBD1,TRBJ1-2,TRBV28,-,CANRQGHYGYTF,TGTGCCAACCGACAGGGACACTATGGCTACACCTTC
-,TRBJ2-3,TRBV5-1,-,CASSVNTDTQYF,TGCGCCAGCAGCGTCAACACAGATACGCAGTATTTT
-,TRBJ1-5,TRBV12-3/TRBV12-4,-,CASQISANQPQHF,TGTGCCAGCCAAATATCCGCGAATCAGCCCCAGCATTTT
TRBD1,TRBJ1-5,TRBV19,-,CASSETGGNQPQHF,TGTGCCAGTTCAGAGACAGGGGGGAATCAGCCCCAGCATTTT
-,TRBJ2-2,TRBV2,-,CASSLQGGRTGELFF,TGTGCCAGCAGTTTACAGGGGGGGCGCACCGGGGAGCTGTTTTTT
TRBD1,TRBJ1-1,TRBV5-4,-,CASSRGQGDTEAFF,TGTGCCAGCAGTCGTGGACAGGGGGACACTGAAGCTTTCTTT
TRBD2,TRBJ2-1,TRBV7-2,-,CASSLSGRAGGEQFF,TGTGCCAGCAGCTTATCCGGGAGGGCCGGGGGCGAGCAGTTCTTC
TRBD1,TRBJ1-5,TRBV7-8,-,CASSSDRGPSNQPQHF,TGTGCCAGCAGCTCAGACAGGGGGCCAAGCAATCAGCCCCAGCATTTT
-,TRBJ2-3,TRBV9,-,CASSVSRDTQYF,TGTGCCAGCAGCGTATCTCGGGATACGCAGTATTTT
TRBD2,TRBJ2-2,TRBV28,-,CASSLSGRANTGELFF,TGTGCCAGCAGTTTAAGTGGGAGGGCCAACACCGGGGAGCTGTTTTTT
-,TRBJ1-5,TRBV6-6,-,CASTVAGPNQPQHF,TGTGCCAGCACTGTAGCAGGGCCCAATCAGCCCCAGCATTTT
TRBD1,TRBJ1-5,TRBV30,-,CAWSGQGAFGPQHF,TGTGCCTGGAGTGGTCAGGGGGCATTTGGACCCCAGCATTTT
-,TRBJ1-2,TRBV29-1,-,CSVRASDYGYTF,TGCAGCGTGCGGGCCTCTGACTATGGCTACACCTTC
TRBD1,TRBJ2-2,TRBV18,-,CASSHNGGTGDTGELFF,TGTGCCAGCTCCCACAATGGCGGGACAGGGGACACCGGGGAGCTGTTTTTT
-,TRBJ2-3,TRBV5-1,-,CASSATMGTDTQYF,TGCGCCAGCAGCGCGACTATGGGCACAGATACGCAGTATTTT
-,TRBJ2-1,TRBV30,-,CAWSVRQAYNEQFF,TGTGCCTGGAGTGTACGGCAGGCGTACAATGAGCAGTTCTTC
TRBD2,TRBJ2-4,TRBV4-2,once,CATPGTSGSLAKNIQYF,TGTGCCACTCCCGGGACTAGCGGATCCCTAGCCAAAAACATTCAGTACTTC
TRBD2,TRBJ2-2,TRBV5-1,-,CASSLGSGSTGELFF,TGCGCCAGCAGCTTGGGTAGCGGGAGTACGGGGGAGCTGTTTTTT
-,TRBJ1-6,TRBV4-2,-,CASSQDRATSPLHF,TGTGCCAGCAGCCAAGACAGGGCCACCTCACCCCTCCACTTT
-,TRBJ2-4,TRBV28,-,CASSPYTPPGDKNIQYF,TGTGCCAGCAGTCCGTATACCCCTCCAGGGGACAAAAACATTCAGTACTTC
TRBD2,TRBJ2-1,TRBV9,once,CASSVGTSGSFHNEQFF,TGTGCCAGCAGCGTAGGAACTAGCGGGAGCTTTCACAATGAGCAGTTCTTC
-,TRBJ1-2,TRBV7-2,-,CASSAGSGYGYTF,TGTGCCAGCAGTGCGGGAAGTGGCTATGGCTACACCTTC
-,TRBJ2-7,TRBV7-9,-,CASSEIVTSYEQYF,TGTGCCAGCAGCGAGATAGTTACCTCCTACGAGCAGTACTTC
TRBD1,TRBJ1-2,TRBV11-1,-,CASSFPPDRDNYGYTF,TGTGCCAGCAGCTTTCCCCCGGACAGGGATAACTATGGCTACACCTTC
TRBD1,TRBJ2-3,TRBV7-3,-,CASSTDRGRDTQYF,TGTGCCAGCAGCACGGACAGGGGCAGAGATACGCAGTATTTT
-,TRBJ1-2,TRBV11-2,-,CASSFQGTGYTF,TGTGCCAGCAGCTTTCAGGGGACTGGCTACACCTTC
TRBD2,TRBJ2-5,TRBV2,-,CASSVAGASSSWDF,TGTGCCAGCAGCGTAGCGGGGGCCTCCTCAAGTTGGGACTTC